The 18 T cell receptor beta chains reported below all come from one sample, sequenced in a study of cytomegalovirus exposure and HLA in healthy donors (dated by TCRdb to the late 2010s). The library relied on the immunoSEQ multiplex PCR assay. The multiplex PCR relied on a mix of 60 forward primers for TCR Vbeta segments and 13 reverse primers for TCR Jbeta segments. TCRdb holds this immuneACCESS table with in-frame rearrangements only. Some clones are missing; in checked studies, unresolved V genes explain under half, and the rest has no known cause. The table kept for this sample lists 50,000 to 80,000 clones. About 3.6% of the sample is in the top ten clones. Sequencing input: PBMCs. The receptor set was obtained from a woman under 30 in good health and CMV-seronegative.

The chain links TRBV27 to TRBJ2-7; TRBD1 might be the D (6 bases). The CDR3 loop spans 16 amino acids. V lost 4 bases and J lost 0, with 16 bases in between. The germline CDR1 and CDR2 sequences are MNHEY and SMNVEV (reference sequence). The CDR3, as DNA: TGTGCCAGCAGTTCCCGGACCGGGACATACTCCTACGAGCAGTACTTC. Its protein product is CASSSRTGTYSYEQYF.

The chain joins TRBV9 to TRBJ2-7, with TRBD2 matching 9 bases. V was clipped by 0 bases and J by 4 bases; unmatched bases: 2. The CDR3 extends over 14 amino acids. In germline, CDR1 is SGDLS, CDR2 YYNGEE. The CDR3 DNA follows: TGTGCCAGCAGCGTAGGCGGGGGGGCATACGAGCAGTACTTC. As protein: CASSVGGGAYEQYF.

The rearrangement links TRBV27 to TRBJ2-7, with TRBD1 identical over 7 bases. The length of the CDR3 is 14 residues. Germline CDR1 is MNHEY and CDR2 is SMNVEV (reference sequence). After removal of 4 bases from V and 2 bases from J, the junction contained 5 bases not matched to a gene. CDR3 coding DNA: TGTGCCAGCAGTTCTCCGGGACAGCCCTACGAGCAGTACTTC. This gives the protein CASSSPGQPYEQYF.

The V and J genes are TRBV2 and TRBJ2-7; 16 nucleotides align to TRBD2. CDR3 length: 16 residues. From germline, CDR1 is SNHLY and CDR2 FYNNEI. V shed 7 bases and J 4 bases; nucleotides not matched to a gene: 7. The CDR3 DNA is TGTGCCAGCAAGCGGGGACTAGCGGGGGGGCGTTACGAGCAGTACTTC. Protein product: CASKRGLAGGRYEQYF.

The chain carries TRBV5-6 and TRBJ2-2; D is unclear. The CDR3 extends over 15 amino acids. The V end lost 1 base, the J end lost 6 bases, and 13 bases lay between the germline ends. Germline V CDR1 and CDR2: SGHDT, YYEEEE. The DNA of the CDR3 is TGTGCCAGCAGCTTGACGCGGCACCCGGCCGGGGAGCTGTTTTTT. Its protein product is CASSLTRHPAGELFF.

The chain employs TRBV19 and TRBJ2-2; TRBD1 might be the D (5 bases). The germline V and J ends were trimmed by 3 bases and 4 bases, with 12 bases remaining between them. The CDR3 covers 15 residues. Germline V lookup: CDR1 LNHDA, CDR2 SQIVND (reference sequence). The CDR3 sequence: CASSIQGSGTGELFF. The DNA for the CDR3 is TGTGCCAGTAGTATTCAGGGTTCGGGCACCGGGGAGCTGTTTTTT.

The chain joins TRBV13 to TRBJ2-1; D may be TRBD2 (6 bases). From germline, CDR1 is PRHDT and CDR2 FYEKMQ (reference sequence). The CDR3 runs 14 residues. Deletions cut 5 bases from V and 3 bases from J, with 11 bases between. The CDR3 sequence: CASSGRDFYNEQFF. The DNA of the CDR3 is TGTGCCAGCAGCGGAAGGGACTTCTACAATGAGCAGTTCTTC. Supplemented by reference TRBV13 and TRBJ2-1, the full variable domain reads AAGVIQSPRHLIKEKRETATLKCYPIPRHDTVYWYQQGPGQDPQFLISFYEKMQSDKGSIPDRFSAQQFSDYHSELNMSSLELGDSALYFCASSGRDFYNEQFFGPGTRLTVL.

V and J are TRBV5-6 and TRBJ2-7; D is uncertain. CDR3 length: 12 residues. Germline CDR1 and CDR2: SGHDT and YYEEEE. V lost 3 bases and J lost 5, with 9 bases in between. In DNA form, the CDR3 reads TGTGCCAGCAGCTCACTCGTGGACGAGCAGTACTTC. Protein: CASSSLVDEQYF.

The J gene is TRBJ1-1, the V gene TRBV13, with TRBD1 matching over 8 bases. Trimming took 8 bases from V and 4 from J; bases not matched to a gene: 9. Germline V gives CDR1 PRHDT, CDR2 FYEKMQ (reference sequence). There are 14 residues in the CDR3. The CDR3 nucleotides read TGTGCCAGCGCATCGACAGGGGTGTTCACTGAAGCTTTCTTT. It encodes CASASTGVFTEAFF.

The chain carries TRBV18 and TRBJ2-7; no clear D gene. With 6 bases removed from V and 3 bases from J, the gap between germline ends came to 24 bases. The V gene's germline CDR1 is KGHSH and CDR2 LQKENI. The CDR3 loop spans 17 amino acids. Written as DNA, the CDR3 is TGTGCCAGCTCCCTCGGCCCCGGAGTAATTCCCAGCTACGAGCAGTACTTC. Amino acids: CASSLGPGVIPSYEQYF.

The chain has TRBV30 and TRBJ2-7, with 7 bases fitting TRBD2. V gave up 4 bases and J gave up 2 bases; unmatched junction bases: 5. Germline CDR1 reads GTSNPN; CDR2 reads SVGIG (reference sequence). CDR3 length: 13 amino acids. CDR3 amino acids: CAWNGLGAYEQYF. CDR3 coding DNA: TGTGCCTGGAACGGACTAGGAGCCTACGAGCAGTACTTC. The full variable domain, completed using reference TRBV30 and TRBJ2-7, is SQTIHQWPATLVQPVGSPLSLECTVEGTSNPNLYWYRQAAGRGLQLLFYSVGIGQISSEVPQNLSASRPQDRQFILSSKKLLLSDSGFYLCAWNGLGAYEQYFGPGTRLTVT.

CDR3: CASSYSKGNNQPQHF. The CDR3 coding sequence is TGTGCCAGCAGTTACTCGAAGGGGAACAATCAGCCCCAGCATTTT. The J gene is TRBJ1-5, the V gene TRBV6-5; D possibly corresponds to TRBD1 (5 bases). V gave up 0 bases and J gave up 3 bases, with 9 bases separating them. Germline CDR1 and CDR2: MNHEY and SVGAGI. This CDR3 comprises 15 residues.

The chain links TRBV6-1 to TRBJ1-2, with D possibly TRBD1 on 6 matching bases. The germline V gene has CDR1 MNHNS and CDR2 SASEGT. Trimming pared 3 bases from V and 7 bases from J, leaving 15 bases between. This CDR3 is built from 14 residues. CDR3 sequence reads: CASSERTDVSGYTF. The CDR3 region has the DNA TGTGCCAGCAGTGAGAGGACAGATGTGAGTGGCTACACCTTC.

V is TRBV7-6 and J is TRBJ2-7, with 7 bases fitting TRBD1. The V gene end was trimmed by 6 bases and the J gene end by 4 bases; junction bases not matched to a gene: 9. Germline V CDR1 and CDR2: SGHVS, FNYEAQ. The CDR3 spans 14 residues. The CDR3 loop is CASRPGTVSYEQYF. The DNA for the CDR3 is TGTGCCAGCAGACCCGGGACAGTGTCATACGAGCAGTACTTC. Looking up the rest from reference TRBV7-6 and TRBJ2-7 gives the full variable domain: GAGVSQSPRYKVTKRGQDVALRCDPISGHVSLYWYRQALGQGPEFLTYFNYEAQQDKSGLPNDRFSAERPEGSISTLTIQRTEQRDSAMYRCASRPGTVSYEQYFGPGTRLTVT.

CDR3 sequence: CASSLGRGESYGYTF. The CDR3 DNA reads as TGTGCCAGCAGCTTAGGCCGGGGGGAGTCCTATGGCTACACCTTC. The chain has TRBV13 and TRBJ1-2; D may be TRBD1 (5 bases). This CDR3 has 15 residues. Trimming took off 0 bases at V and 4 bases at J, with 12 bases between the two ends. Germline CDR1 is PRHDT and CDR2 is FYEKMQ (reference sequence).

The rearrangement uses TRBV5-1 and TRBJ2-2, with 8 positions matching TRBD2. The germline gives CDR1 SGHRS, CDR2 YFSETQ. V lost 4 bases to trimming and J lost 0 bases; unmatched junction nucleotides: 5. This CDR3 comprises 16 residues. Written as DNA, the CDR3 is TGCGCCAGCAGCAACGGGGGGGGACCGAACACCGGGGAGCTGTTTTTT. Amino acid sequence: CASSNGGGPNTGELFF.

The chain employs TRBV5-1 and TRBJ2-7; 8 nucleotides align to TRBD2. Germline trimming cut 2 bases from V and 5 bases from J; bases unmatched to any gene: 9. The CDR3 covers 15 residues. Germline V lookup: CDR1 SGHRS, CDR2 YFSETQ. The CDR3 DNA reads TGCGCCAGCAGCTTTAGTAGCGGGATGCAGAACGAGCAGTACTTC. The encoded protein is CASSFSSGMQNEQYF. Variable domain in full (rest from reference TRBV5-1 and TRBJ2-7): KAGVTQTPRYLIKTRGQQVTLSCSPISGHRSVSWYQQTPGQGLQFLFEYFSETQRNKGNFPGRFSGRQFSNSRSEMNVSTLELGDSALYLCASSFSSGMQNEQYFGPGTRLTVT.

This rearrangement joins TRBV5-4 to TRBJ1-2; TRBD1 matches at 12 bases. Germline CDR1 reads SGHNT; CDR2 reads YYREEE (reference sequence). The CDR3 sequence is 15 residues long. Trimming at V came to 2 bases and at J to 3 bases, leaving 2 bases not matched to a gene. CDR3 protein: CASSLGTGGDYGYTF. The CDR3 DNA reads TGTGCCAGCAGCTTAGGGACAGGGGGCGACTATGGCTACACCTTC.